Described below is a single T cell receptor (beta chain) sequence and its context. What it binds is not known. The data belong to a study of shared clonotypes between healthy human individuals. Germline CDR1 is SGHTA and CDR2 is FQGNSA. The length of the CDR3 is 15 residues. The ends were cut back, 2 bases at V and 7 bases at J, with 18 bases in the middle. The deep-level immunoSEQ assay was used. The table came from immunoSEQ multiplex PCR; TCRdb's copy has only in-frame clones and leaves some out. Of 2 million to 2.5 million clones listed, approximately 94% are singletons. Regarding the study as a whole: Lower generation probabilities were found for non-shared clonotypes than for those shared by all four donors.

The chain links TRBV7-2 to TRBJ2-7; D gene ambiguous. The sample comprised naive CD4+ T cells sorted from blood. Subset described: CD45RA+ positively selected. The receptor was derived from a man between 18 and 29 years old in good health. CDR3 amino acids: CASSLYVGPPGEQYF. DNA of the CDR3: TGTGCCAGCAGCTTATACGTGGGCCCTCCGGGTGAGCAGTACTTC.